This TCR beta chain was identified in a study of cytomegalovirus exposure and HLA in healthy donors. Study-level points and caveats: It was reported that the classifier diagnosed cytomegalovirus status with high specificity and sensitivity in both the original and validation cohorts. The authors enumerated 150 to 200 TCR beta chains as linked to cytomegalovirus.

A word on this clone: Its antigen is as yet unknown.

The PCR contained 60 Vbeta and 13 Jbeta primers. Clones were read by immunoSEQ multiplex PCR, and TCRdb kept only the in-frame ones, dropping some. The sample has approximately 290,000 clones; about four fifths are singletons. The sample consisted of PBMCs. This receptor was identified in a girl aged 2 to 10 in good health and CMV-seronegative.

The CDR3 region is CASSFQGAREKLFF. The CDR3 bases are TGCGCCAGCAGCTTTCAGGGGGCGCGTGAAAAACTGTTTTTT. This chain joins TRBV5-1 and TRBJ1-4, with TRBD1 identical over 8 bases. Germline values: CDR1 SGHRS, CDR2 YFSETQ. J was trimmed by 7 bases and V by 2 bases; bases with no gene match: 4. The CDR3 is made up of 14 amino acids.